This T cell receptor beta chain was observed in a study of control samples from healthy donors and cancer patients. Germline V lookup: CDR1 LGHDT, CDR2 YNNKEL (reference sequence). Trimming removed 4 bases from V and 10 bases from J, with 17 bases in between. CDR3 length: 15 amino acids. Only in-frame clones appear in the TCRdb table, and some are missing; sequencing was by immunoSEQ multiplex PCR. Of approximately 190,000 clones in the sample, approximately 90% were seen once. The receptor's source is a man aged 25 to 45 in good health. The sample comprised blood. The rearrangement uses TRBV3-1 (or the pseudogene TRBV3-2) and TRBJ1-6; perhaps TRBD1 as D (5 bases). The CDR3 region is CASSPAGMGTSPLHF. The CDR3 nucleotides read TGTGCCAGCAGCCCCGCAGGGATGGGGACCTCACCCCTCCACTTT.